This TCR beta chain was sequenced during a study of cytomegalovirus exposure and HLA in healthy donors. V lost 5 bases, J lost 7 bases, and 6 bases lay in between. The CDR3 loop spans 12 amino acids. Germline lookup yields CDR1 KGHSH and CDR2 LQKENI. A multiplex PCR was run with 60 Vbeta primers and 13 Jbeta primers. The repertoire was sequenced with immunoSEQ multiplex PCR; TCRdb's copy has only in-frame clones and lacks some. The sample includes 130,000 or so clones, around 8.5% of them seen just once. The chain links TRBV18 to TRBJ1-6; maybe TRBD1 (5 bases). The receptor's source is a man in his forties in good health and CMV-seronegative. Sequences were obtained from PBMCs. CDR3 region: CASSAGNSPLHF. In DNA form, the CDR3 reads TGTGCCAGCTCAGCAGGGAATTCACCCCTCCACTTT.